This T cell receptor (beta chain) was sequenced in a study of T cells in Graves' hyperthyroidism and ophthalmopathy. Overall study context: Peripheral blood samples were taken at initial diagnosis, prior to any treatment. Study-level findings and limits: Blood samples included most of the expanded thyroid clonotypes exceeding 0.001.

Amplification of TCR beta CDR3 regions was performed using RNA transcripts as template. The TCR CDR3 was amplified in a first-round RT-PCR using the HTBI primer set. TCRdb reprocessed the multiplex PCR reads via MiXCR and lists one record per CDR3 protein. The sample has a few hundred thousand distinct CDR3 sequences, 12% to 15% seen once. With regard to this clonotype: Its matching antigen is unknown.

Aged 18 to 65, the patients had hyperthyroidism that was newly diagnosed and had lasted under 2 months. The junction had 7 bases not matched to a gene; V was cut back by 7 bases and J by 8 bases. Germline loops: CDR1 LNHDA, CDR2 SQIVND (reference sequence). The CDR3 sequence is 13 residues long. This TCR derives from a woman under 30 with Graves' hyperthyroidism. This chain joins TRBV19 and TRBJ1-1; TRBD1 agrees at 10 bases. The sequenced material came from blood. CDR3 nucleotide sequence: TGTGCCAGTAACCGGGACAGGGGATTGGAAGCTTTCTTT. Translation: CASNRDRGLEAFF. The whole variable domain, remainder taken from reference TRBV19 and TRBJ1-1, is DGGITQSPKYLFRKEGQNVTLSCEQNLNHDAMYWYRQDPGQGLRLIYYSQIVNDFQKGDIAEGYSVSREKKESFPLTVTSAQKNPTAFYLCASNRDRGLEAFFGQGTRLTVV.